Below, one T cell receptor beta chain is given with its context. Its antigen remains unknown. At one end the junction does not follow the germline gene, possibly because of a read error. The CDR3 covers 15 residues. Germline values: CDR1 SSHAT, CDR2 FNYEAQ (reference sequence). Treatment given: around 19 received Ad26.COV2.S at low or high dose, single or two shots; roughly five received placebo; per-sample allocation not given. It was on day 63 after the first vaccine or placebo injection that samples were taken. This sample is drawn from a study of Ad26.COV2.S vaccination and SARS-CoV-2 variants. Study-level findings and limits: People who got the vaccine had more spike-specific TCR breadth than people who got placebo.

The repertoire was sequenced with immunoSEQ multiplex PCR; TCRdb's copy has only in-frame clones and lacks some. The sample has around 400,000 clones; approximately 90% are singletons. This specimen consisted of peripheral blood, obtained in a trial of Ad26.COV2.S vaccine versus placebo. The V gene is TRBV7-7, the J gene TRBJ2-7; either TRBD1 or TRBD2 may supply D (5 bases each). This TCR came from a person between 18 and 59 years old who received the Ad26.COV2.S COVID-19 vaccine or a placebo. CDR3 DNA: TGTGCTAGCAGCCCCTCTCGGGGCGGGCCCTACGAGCAGTACTTC. As protein: CASSPSRGGPYEQYF.